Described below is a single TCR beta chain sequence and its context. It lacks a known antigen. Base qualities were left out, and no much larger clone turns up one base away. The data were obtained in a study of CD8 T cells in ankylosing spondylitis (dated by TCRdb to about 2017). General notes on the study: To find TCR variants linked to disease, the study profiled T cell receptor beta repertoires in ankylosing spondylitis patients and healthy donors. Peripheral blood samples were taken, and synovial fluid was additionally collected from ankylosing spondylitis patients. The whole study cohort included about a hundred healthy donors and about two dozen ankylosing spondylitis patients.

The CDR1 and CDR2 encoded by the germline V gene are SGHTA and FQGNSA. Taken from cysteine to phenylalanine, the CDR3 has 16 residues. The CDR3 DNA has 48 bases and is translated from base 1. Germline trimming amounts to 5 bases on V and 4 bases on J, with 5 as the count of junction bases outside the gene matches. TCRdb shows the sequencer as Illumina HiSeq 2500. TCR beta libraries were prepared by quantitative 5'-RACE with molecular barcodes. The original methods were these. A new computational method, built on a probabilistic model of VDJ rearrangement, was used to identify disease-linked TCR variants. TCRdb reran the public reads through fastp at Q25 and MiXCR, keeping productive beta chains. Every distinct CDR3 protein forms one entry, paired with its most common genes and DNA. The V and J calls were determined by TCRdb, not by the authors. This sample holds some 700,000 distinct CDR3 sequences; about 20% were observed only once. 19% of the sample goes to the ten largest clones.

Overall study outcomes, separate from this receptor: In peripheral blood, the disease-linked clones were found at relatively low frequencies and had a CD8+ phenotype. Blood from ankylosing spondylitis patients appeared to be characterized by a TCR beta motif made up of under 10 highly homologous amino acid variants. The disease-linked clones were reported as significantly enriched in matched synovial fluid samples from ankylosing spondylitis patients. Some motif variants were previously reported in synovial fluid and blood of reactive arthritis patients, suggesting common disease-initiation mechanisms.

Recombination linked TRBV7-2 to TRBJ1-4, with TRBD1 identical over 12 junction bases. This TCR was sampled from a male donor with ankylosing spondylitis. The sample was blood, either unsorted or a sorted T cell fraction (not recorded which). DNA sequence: TGTGCCAGCAGCGCCCGGGACAGGGGGCGTAATGAAAAACTGTTTTTT. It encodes CASSARDRGRNEKLFF.